The present T cell receptor beta chain was sequenced within a study of T cells expressing NK-cell markers. In the study overall: CD3+CD56+NKG2C+, CD3+CD56+NKG2C- and CD3+CD56-NKG2C+ T cells, once sorted, supplied the TCR beta repertoires. General study findings and limits: Dominant NKG2C+ clonotypes in 6 or 7 donors made up about 1.0-7.0% of CD8+ T cells. The study left the HCMV specificity of expanded NKG2C+ T cell clones unresolved.

This CDR3 is built from 16 residues. As to this clonotype: As yet, its antigen is unknown.

TCR beta libraries carry UMIs added by 5'RACE template switching. TCRdb reprocessed the 5' RACE reads and reports one entry per CDR3 protein, with no DNA. Its table records more than 700 distinct CDR3 sequences. This TCR was recovered from a man aged 18 to 69 in good health. The rearrangement links TRBV12-3 or TRBV12-4 to TRBJ1-3; no DNA is available, so the TRBD1 call from TCRdb remains unchecked. The material sequenced was blood T cells: a sorted CD56 or NKG2C T cell subset, CD4+ or CD8+ T cells, or bulk PBMC T cells (not recorded which). This CDR3 is CASSQVGRGSGNTIYF.